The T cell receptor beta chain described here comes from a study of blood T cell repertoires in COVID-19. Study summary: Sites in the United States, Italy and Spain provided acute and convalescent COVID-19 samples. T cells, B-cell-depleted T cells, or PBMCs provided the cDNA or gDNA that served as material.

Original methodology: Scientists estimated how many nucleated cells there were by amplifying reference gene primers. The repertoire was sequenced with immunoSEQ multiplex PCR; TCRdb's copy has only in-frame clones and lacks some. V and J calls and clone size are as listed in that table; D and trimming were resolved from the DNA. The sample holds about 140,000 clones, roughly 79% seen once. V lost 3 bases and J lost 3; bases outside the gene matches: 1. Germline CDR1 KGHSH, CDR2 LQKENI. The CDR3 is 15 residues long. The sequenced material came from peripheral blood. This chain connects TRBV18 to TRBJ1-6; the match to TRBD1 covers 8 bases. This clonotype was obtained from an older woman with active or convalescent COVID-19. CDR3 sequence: CASSPDRVYNSPLHF. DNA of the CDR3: TGTGCCAGCTCACCGGACAGGGTCTATAATTCACCCCTCCACTTT.